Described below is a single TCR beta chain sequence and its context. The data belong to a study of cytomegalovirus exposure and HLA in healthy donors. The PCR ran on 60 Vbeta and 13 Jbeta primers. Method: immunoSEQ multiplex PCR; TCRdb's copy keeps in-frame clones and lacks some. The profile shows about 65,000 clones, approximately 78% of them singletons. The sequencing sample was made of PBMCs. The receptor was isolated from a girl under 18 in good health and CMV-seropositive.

CDR3 coding DNA: TGTGCCAGCAGTGAAGCGGGGGCAGGGAATTCACCCCTCCACTTT. Translation: CASSEAGAGNSPLHF. The V gene is TRBV2, the J gene TRBJ1-6; weak D call: TRBD1 (6 bases). CDR1 and CDR2 from the germline V gene are SNHLY and FYNNEI. This CDR3 is 15 amino acids long. V was cut by 0 bases and J by 7 bases, with 10 bases left in between.